This T cell receptor beta chain stems from a study of T cell repertoires in cytomegalovirus infection. MiXCR, run by TCRdb on the reads, gives a single entry per CDR3 protein. The sample includes hundreds of thousands of distinct CDR3 sequences, 30% to 40% of them seen just once. The sample holds a few counts of this clonotype. Its antigen is unknown. The specimen comprised cultured PBMCs, sampled from culture after CMV antigen stimulation. The receptor was derived from a human donor in good health (CMV status not recorded). Some clones in this sample may be carry-over from other donors' samples.

CDR3 nucleotides: TGCGCCAGCAGCCAAGTCACGGGCCTCACCGGGGAGCTGTTTTTT. It codes for CASSQVTGLTGELFF. V usage is TRBV4-3 and J usage is TRBJ2-2; D uncertain. The V end lost 1 base, the J end lost 4 bases, and 10 bases lay between the germline ends. CDR1 and CDR2 (germline): LGHNA, YSLEER. This CDR3 is 15 amino acids long.